These T cell receptor beta chains were read from a single sample in a study of blood T cell repertoires in COVID-19. Produced via immunoSEQ multiplex PCR; TCRdb's table is partial and in-frame only. The sample lists a few hundred thousand clones; approximately 89% were seen once. The material sequenced was PBMCs or T cells enriched from blood (not recorded which). The receptors stem from a man aged 35 to 55 in a cohort exposed to, infected with or recovered from COVID-19 (not recorded which). Both conserved end residues are part of each CDR3. The order of the fields is V gene, J gene, CDR3 protein.

>TRBV5-4|TRBJ1-2
CASSFPGQGEYGYTF
>TRBV25-1|TRBJ1-3
CASRDRGNTIYF
>TRBV7-8|TRBJ2-6
CATRGRASSGANVLTF
>TRBV28|TRBJ1-1
CASRPQGIPEAFF
>TRBV3-1/TRBV3-2|TRBJ1-2
CASSQGAAGGSYTF
>TRBV10-3|TRBJ2-1
CAITTEELSYNEQFF
>TRBV4-1|TRBJ1-2
CASSHVRGDYGYTF
>TRBV7-2|TRBJ1-2
CASSSPGPNPYTF
>TRBV3-1/TRBV3-2|TRBJ1-5
CASSQILGQPQHF
>TRBV2|TRBJ1-5
CASRRGTGSTNQPQHF
>TRBV14|TRBJ1-2
CASSQGRDRLGGYTF
>TRBV2|TRBJ1-3
CASTRTGGRSGNTIYF
>TRBV19|TRBJ1-2
CASSLTGQYEFYTF
>TRBV5-1|TRBJ2-2
CASKGTSGTGELFF
>TRBV7-9|TRBJ2-3
CASSFGTVTDTQYF
>TRBV9|TRBJ2-7
CASSVTSGSGDEQYF
>TRBV27|TRBJ2-1
CASSPPGNEQFF
>TRBV5-4|TRBJ1-3
CASSLFSKSSGNTIYF
>TRBV19|TRBJ1-4
CASSVTGKLFF
>TRBV5-1|TRBJ1-1
CASSLEGTPSEGAFF
>TRBV29-1|TRBJ2-5
CSVQASGSRETQYF
>TRBV29-1|TRBJ1-5
CSVMDRDSNQPQHF
>TRBV3-1/TRBV3-2|TRBJ2-7
CASSQGQGSEQYF
>TRBV7-9|TRBJ2-2
CASRRQGADTGELFF
>TRBV9|TRBJ2-1
CASSLRRTGVGVSEQFF
>TRBV29-1|TRBJ2-7
CSVIGTAYEQYF
>TRBV5-4|TRBJ2-1
CASTSTGGHEQFF
>TRBV5-1|TRBJ2-7
CASSLRPGQGLYEQYF
>TRBV7-2|TRBJ2-1
CATGLAGASSYNEQFF
>TRBV5-6|TRBJ1-5
CASSSYRGRDQPQHF
>TRBV5-1|TRBJ2-5
CASSGTGTGAMTQYF
>TRBV25-1|TRBJ2-1
CASMPYKQQSSYNEQFF
>TRBV4-1|TRBJ2-3
CASSQGTSGLLLSDTQYF
>TRBV7-9|TRBJ1-2
CASSYRGHDRSYGYTF
>TRBV7-6|TRBJ2-1
CASSLTSPPYNEQFF
>TRBV7-9|TRBJ2-3
CASWLRQGKTDTQYF
>TRBV28|TRBJ2-7
CASTFGGTGTSYEQYF
>TRBV27|TRBJ1-1
CATYSNTGGTEAFF
>TRBV10-3|TRBJ2-2
CAIGGGLGTGELFF
>TRBV19|TRBJ2-1
CASRRTGGYASGSSSYNEQFF
>TRBV20-1|TRBJ1-5
CSASGDSYSNQPQHF
>TRBV7-9|TRBJ2-2
CASSPDWAGDTGELFF
>TRBV11-2|TRBJ2-4
CASSHAGGGNQNIQYF
>TRBV6-4|TRBJ2-7
CASSETSGRSYEQYF
>TRBV19|TRBJ2-7
CASSPGLAGDLYEQYF
>TRBV28|TRBJ1-6
CASSFRTDRTRHSPLHF
>TRBV3-1/TRBV3-2|TRBJ2-5
CASSQDGHPQETQYF
>TRBV5-6|TRBJ1-2
CASSLSANYGYTF
>TRBV30|TRBJ2-2
CAWSVQGVRGTGELFF
>TRBV11-2|TRBJ1-4
CASSLAGSVEKLFF
>TRBV5-6|TRBJ2-5
CASSATQGANWETQYF
>TRBV30|TRBJ2-7
CAWSPRDRGLYEQYF
>TRBV15|TRBJ2-7
CATSRGQVPYEQYF
>TRBV7-9|TRBJ2-7
CASNLREGPNSYEQYF
>TRBV5-1|TRBJ2-6
CASSSQGGAGANVLTF